This entry is about one T cell receptor beta chain. As yet, its antigen is unknown. Sequencing was performed with immunoSEQ multiplex PCR; in TCRdb, only in-frame clones are kept and a portion is missing. The repertoire consists of about 78,000 clones, with approximately 85% occurring once and the leading ten covering roughly 18%. This specimen comes from a study of identifying expanded T cells in peripheral blood. Whole-study results and caveats: Across healthy donors, higher total template counts meant significantly greater approximately two-week count variance. Technical replicates showed around 1.3 changed clones; around two weeks around 15; four weeks 19.

V trimming: 7 bases; J trimming: 2 bases; junction bases outside the gene matches: 11. The CDR3 is 16 amino acids. Germline-derived CDR1 and CDR2 are MNHNY and SVGAGI (reference sequence). This chain links TRBV6-6 with TRBJ2-3; 8 nucleotides align to TRBD2. Material: blood. This TCR came from a person aged 18 to 75 in good health. The CDR3 DNA follows: TGTGCCAGCAAAACCTCGCTAGCGGGCTACACAGATACGCAGTATTTT. It codes for CASKTSLAGYTDTQYF.